This entry concerns a single TCR beta chain. Its antigen is as yet unknown. After removal of 6 bases from V and 3 bases from J, the junction contained 5 bases not matched to a gene. The germline CDR1 and CDR2 sequences are SGHRS and YFSETQ. CDR3 length: 15 amino acids. The data were obtained in a study of T-cell memory formation after mild COVID-19. Study-wide context: Each donor largely had its own TCR clusters. Study results and limitations: Contracting clones localized mainly to CM and EM when CD4+ and mainly to EMRA when CD8+. CD4+ bias marked clones expanding day 15 to 37, unlike balanced contracting clones. Cross-reactive memory seemingly joined, as some responding clones were found in pre-infection memory.

TCRdb recomputed calls from the 5' RACE reads with MiXCR, one row per CDR3 protein. The sample has more than 450,000 distinct CDR3 sequences, around 17% seen once. This receptor was obtained from an adult woman who had mild COVID-19 (a few samples of this study predate the infection). Cell type and time point are not known. The source material was PBMCs or a T cell subset sorted from them (not recorded which). The V call is TRBV5-1, the J call TRBJ2-2, with 10 bases identical to TRBD2. This CDR3 is CASKLLAGDTGELFF. The DNA for the CDR3 is TGCGCCAGCAAACTCCTAGCGGGGGACACCGGGGAGCTGTTTTTT.